Listed below are T cell receptor beta chains from one sample, sequenced in a study of monozygotic twins with inflammatory bowel disease. TCRdb re-called the 5' RACE reads and shows each CDR3 protein once, DNA omitted. The sample spans 400,000 to 500,000 distinct CDR3 sequences; the ten largest clones claim 2% to 3%. The sample was blood. The receptors shown here come from a human donor with ulcerative colitis or Crohn's disease, or a healthy co-twin of an affected twin (not recorded which). Each CDR3 is given with its conserved first and last residue.

TRBV28,TRBJ2-3,14,CANSLGGKADTQYF
TRBV10-3,TRBJ2-2,13,CAISDGGLGELFF
TRBV3-1,TRBJ2-7,13,CASSRRDHHEQYF
TRBV4-2,TRBJ2-3,16,CASSQAGGPFTVTQYF
TRBV7-2,TRBJ2-3,14,CASSLAAHTDTQYF
TRBV23-1,TRBJ2-2,17,CASSQLFREIRTGELFF
TRBV2,TRBJ1-5,14,CASETGYSNQPQHF
TRBV5-1,TRBJ2-1,17,CASSRSPLASSYNEQFF
TRBV5-6,TRBJ2-7,14,CASSYRGGSREQYF
TRBV20-1,TRBJ2-5,16,CSAKRTSGRTVETQYF